One and the same sample provided the 27 T cell receptor beta chains below, sequenced in a study of blood T cell repertoires in COVID-19. Profiled with immunoSEQ multiplex PCR; TCRdb holds only in-frame clones, not every one. The data hold 250,000 or so clones, with around nine tenths observed a single time. Sequencing was done on a sample of PBMCs or T cells enriched from blood (not recorded which). The source is a woman between 25 and 40 years old who had been exposed to COVID-19.

The chain has TRBV5-1 and TRBJ1-1; D is perhaps TRBD1 (6 bases). The CDR3 length is 15 residues. The V end was cut by 0 bases, the J end by 5 bases, with 14 bases between. The V gene's germline CDR1 is SGHRS and CDR2 YFSETQ. The CDR3 bases are TGCGCCAGCAGCTTGGCCGGGTACAGGGATACTGAAGCTTTCTTT. Translated, it gives CASSLAGYRDTEAFF.

This rearrangement joins TRBV5-1 to TRBJ1-5; D uncertain. Germline V CDR1 and CDR2: SGHRS, YFSETQ. The CDR3 covers 15 residues. Trimming left V 0 bases short and J 11 bases short, with 18 bases between. The CDR3 sequence: CASSLAPGIAAAQHF. The CDR3 DNA is TGCGCCAGCAGCTTGGCCCCGGGTATTGCAGCGGCCCAGCATTTT.

CDR3 sequence reads: CATSSEEGMNSPLHF. The CDR3 nucleotides are TGTGCCACCAGCTCAGAGGAGGGAATGAATTCACCCCTCCACTTT. The rearrangement links TRBV15 to TRBJ1-6; unclear D gene. The germline V gene encodes CDR1 LNHNV and CDR2 YYDKDF (reference sequence). The CDR3 has 15 residues. The ends were cut back, 5 bases at V and 7 bases at J, with 15 bases in the middle.

This chain links TRBV30 with TRBJ1-2, with a weak D call TRBD1 (5 bases). Deletions cut 0 bases from V and 7 bases from J, with 15 bases between. CDR1 and CDR2 from the germline V gene are GTSNPN and SVGIG (reference sequence). This CDR3 has 14 residues. DNA for the CDR3: TGTGCCTGGAGTGTCGAAGAAGGGGCCTTTGGCTACACCTTC. This gives the protein CAWSVEEGAFGYTF.

V usage is TRBV7-9 and J usage is TRBJ1-2, with D hard to call. CDR1 and CDR2 from the germline V gene are SEHNR and FQNEAQ (reference sequence). Trimming removed 9 bases at V and 3 bases at J, with 11 bases between. The CDR3 is 12 amino acids. The CDR3 sequence is CASSLLDYGYTF. DNA for the CDR3: TGTGCCAGTTCACTATTGGACTATGGCTACACCTTC.

J is TRBJ2-7 and V is TRBV20-1; D possibly corresponds to TRBD1 (5 bases). This CDR3 contains 15 residues. The V gene lost 3 bases and the J gene lost 0 bases, with 15 bases spanning the gap. Germline V lookup: CDR1 DFQATT, CDR2 SNEGSKA (reference sequence). As DNA, the CDR3 is TGCAGTGCTAGTGGGGTGGCACAGGTCTCCTACGAGCAGTACTTC. This translates into CSASGVAQVSYEQYF.

The chain joins TRBV24-1 to TRBJ2-1; D gene uncertain. CDR1 KGHDR and CDR2 SFDVKD come from the germline V gene. The CDR3 extends over 13 amino acids. V shed 4 bases and J shed 4 bases, with 7 bases lying between them. The CDR3 spells CATSDAMYNEQFF. Written as DNA, the CDR3 is TGTGCCACCAGTGACGCTATGTACAATGAGCAGTTCTTC.

This chain uses TRBV13 with TRBJ2-1; TRBD2 matches at 11 bases. Germline CDR1 PRHDT, CDR2 FYEKMQ (reference sequence). The length of the CDR3 is 16 residues. The V and J ends lost 1 base and 6 bases, in that order; junction bases with no gene match: 5. CDR3 DNA sequence: TGTGCCAGCAGCTTAGCGGTAGCGGGAGGGTCCAATGAGCAGTTCTTC. Translating gives CASSLAVAGGSNEQFF.

This sequence joins TRBV19 and TRBJ2-2, with 11 bases lining up with TRBD2. Trimming took 6 bases from V and 7 from J; bases not matched to a gene: 7. The germline CDR1 and CDR2 sequences are LNHDA and SQIVND (reference sequence). The CDR3 is 15 amino acids. CDR3 amino acids: CASRDLAGGNGELFF. The CDR3 DNA is TGTGCCAGTAGAGATCTAGCGGGAGGAAACGGGGAGCTGTTTTTT.

The rearrangement uses TRBV5-1 and TRBJ1-2, with TRBD1 matching over 7 bases. Per germline, CDR1 SGHRS and CDR2 YFSETQ. This CDR3 is built from 18 residues. J lost 0 bases, V lost 1 base, and 12 bases had no gene match. The CDR3 region has the DNA TGCGCCAGCAGCTTGCTGGCGGCTGGGACAGCAGCTAACTATGGCTACACCTTC. Residues: CASSLLAAGTAANYGYTF.

The V call is TRBV5-1, the J call TRBJ1-1, with 7 bases fitting TRBD1. The CDR3 contains 13 residues. The junction had 8 bases not matched to a gene; V was cut back by 1 base and J by 11 bases. Per germline, CDR1 SGHRS and CDR2 YFSETQ. Written as DNA, the CDR3 is TGCGCCAGCAGCTTGTCAGGGGGTGCTGTCGCTTTCTTT. Translating gives CASSLSGGAVAFF.

The chain is built from TRBV14 and TRBJ2-7; D ambiguous. CDR3 length equals 15 residues. V lost 1 base, J lost 4 bases, and 14 bases lay in between. Germline lookup yields CDR1 SGHDN and CDR2 FVKESK. The CDR3 sequence: CASSQGFGPSYEQYF. Here the CDR3 DNA reads TGTGCCAGCAGCCAAGGGTTCGGTCCGTCTTACGAGCAGTACTTC.

The rearrangement uses TRBV27 and TRBJ2-7; D possibly corresponds to TRBD1 (5 bases). The CDR3 has 13 residues. The V gene's germline CDR1 is MNHEY and CDR2 SMNVEV (reference sequence). The V and J ends lost 6 bases and 4 bases respectively, with 13 bases between them. CDR3 in DNA: TGTGCCAGCAGGGGGCACAGCTATTACGAGCAGTACTTC. Amino acids: CASRGHSYYEQYF.

This clone was seen just once. The chain uses TRBV30 and TRBJ2-7; D gene uncertain. The CDR3 spans 13 residues. Germline loops: CDR1 GTSNPN, CDR2 SVGIG (reference sequence). V lost 0 bases to trimming and J lost 1 base, with 7 bases between them. The CDR3 sequence: CAWSVLVSYEQYF. CDR3 sequence (DNA): TGTGCCTGGAGTGTACTGGTGTCCTACGAGCAGTACTTC.

The chain is built from TRBV4-1 and TRBJ1-3; TRBD1 might be the D (5 bases). V was cut by 1 base and J by 3 bases, with 19 bases left in between. The CDR3 is 18 amino acids. Germline CDR1 and CDR2: MGHRA and YSYEKL. CDR3 bases: TGCGCCAGCAGCCAAGGAGGACCTAGGGGTAGGGTTGGAAACACCATATATTTT. This codes for CASSQGGPRGRVGNTIYF.

Points on this clone: The sample holds other DNA sequences that translate to the same CDR3. The chain recombines TRBV2 with TRBJ2-7; unclear D gene. CDR3 size: 11 residues. Germline V gene data show CDR1 as SNHLY and CDR2 as FYNNEI. Trimming cost V 4 bases and J 4 bases, with 5 bases left between them. CDR3 coding DNA: TGTGCCAGCAGTGCGGGTTACGAGCAGTACTTC. Translated, it gives CASSAGYEQYF.

The V call is TRBV20-1, the J call TRBJ2-7, with 9 bases lining up with TRBD1. Per germline, CDR1 DFQATT and CDR2 SNEGSKA (reference sequence). The CDR3 has 17 amino acids. V trimming: 3 bases; J trimming: 3 bases; junction bases outside the gene matches: 15. The CDR3 is CSASAVPRDRAFYEQYF. The CDR3, as DNA: TGCAGTGCTAGTGCTGTTCCAAGGGACAGGGCCTTCTACGAGCAGTACTTC.

This chain joins TRBV15 and TRBJ2-2; a weak D match, TRBD1 (8 bases). V was pared by 2 bases and J by 5 bases, with 18 bases between. The CDR3 consists of 17 residues. Germline V gene data show CDR1 as LNHNV and CDR2 as YYDKDF (reference sequence). The CDR3 DNA sequence: TGTGCCACCAGCAGACGCAACAGGGGGGGCTCGACCGGGGAGCTGTTTTTT. It yields the protein CATSRRNRGGSTGELFF.

This chain joins TRBV7-9 and TRBJ2-5; D perhaps matches TRBD1 (7 bases). Germline values: CDR1 SEHNR, CDR2 FQNEAQ (reference sequence). The V end was cut by 9 bases, the J end by 0 bases, with 11 bases between. This CDR3 region has 13 residues. The CDR3 coding sequence is TGTGCCAGGGGAGGACAGGACCAAGAGACCCAGTACTTC. Its protein is CARGGQDQETQYF. The full variable domain, rest sourced from reference TRBV7-9 and TRBJ2-5, is DTGVSQNPRHKITKRGQNVTFRCDPISEHNRLYWYRQTLGQGPEFLTYFQNEAQLEKSRLLSDRFSAERPKGSFSTLEIQRTEQGDSAMYLCARGGQDQETQYFGPGTRLLVL.

This clone has just a few counts. The V gene is TRBV6-2 or TRBV6-3, the J gene TRBJ2-7; 11 bases align to TRBD2. The V gene end was trimmed by 5 bases and the J gene end by 7 bases; junction bases not matched to a gene: 7. This CDR3 has 14 amino acids. Per the germline V gene, CDR1 is MNHEY and CDR2 is SVGEGT. DNA for the CDR3: TGTGCCAGCAGTACCCCCCTAGCGGGAGGTGAGCAGTACTTC. This gives the protein CASSTPLAGGEQYF.

V is TRBV7-3 and J is TRBJ2-1; TRBD2 agrees at 13 bases. The CDR3 is made up of 14 amino acids. V gave up 2 bases and J gave up 15 bases; unmatched junction bases: 7. Germline V lookup: CDR1 SGHTA, CDR2 FQGTGA. The CDR3 bases are TGTGCCAGCAGCTTATCCAGGACTAGCGGGAGCGCGTTCTTC. It codes for CASSLSRTSGSAFF.

V gene TRBV5-1 combines with J gene TRBJ2-1, with 14 bases lining up with TRBD2. The V gene end was trimmed by 0 bases and the J gene end by 6 bases; junction bases not matched to a gene: 5. The germline V gene has CDR1 SGHRS and CDR2 YFSETQ. There are 17 residues in the CDR3. DNA for the CDR3: TGCGCCAGCAGCTTGGGAGGCGGGACTAGCGGGAGCAATGAGCAGTTCTTC. It specifies CASSLGGGTSGSNEQFF.

This chain joins TRBV6-2 or TRBV6-3 and TRBJ1-1; tentatively, D is TRBD1 (6 bases). The germline CDR1 and CDR2 sequences are MNHEY and SVGEGT. V dropped 0 bases and J dropped 5 bases, with 16 bases sitting between them. This CDR3 has 16 residues. Written as DNA, the CDR3 is TGTGCCAGCAGTTACTCGAAGGTAGCGAGGGGGACTGAAGCTTTCTTT. This gives the protein CASSYSKVARGTEAFF.

The rearrangement links TRBV2 to TRBJ2-1; 7 positions match TRBD1. The V gene's germline CDR1 is SNHLY and CDR2 FYNNEI. The CDR3 sequence is 14 residues long. Germline trimming cut 8 bases from V and 6 bases from J; bases unmatched to any gene: 10. The CDR3 region is CASGTVTGSNEQFF. For the CDR3, the DNA is TGTGCCAGCGGTACCGTGACAGGGTCCAATGAGCAGTTCTTC. The whole variable domain, remainder taken from reference TRBV2 and TRBJ2-1, is EPEVTQTPSHQVTQMGQEVILRCVPISNHLYFYWYRQILGQKVEFLVSFYNNEISEKSEIFDDQFSVERPDGSNFTLKIRSTKLEDSAMYFCASGTVTGSNEQFFGPGTRLTVL.

The rearrangement uses TRBV5-1 and TRBJ1-1; D is possibly TRBD1 (6 bases). Germline V lookup: CDR1 SGHRS, CDR2 YFSETQ. The CDR3 consists of 14 residues. Trimming stripped 0 bases from V and 6 bases from J, with 12 bases between. The CDR3 reads CASSLDQGSAEAFF. The CDR3 DNA reads TGCGCCAGCAGCTTGGACCAGGGGAGCGCTGAAGCTTTCTTT.

The chain employs TRBV6-1 and TRBJ2-2; 8 nucleotides align to TRBD2. Trimming at V came to 4 bases and at J to 6 bases, leaving 19 bases not matched to a gene. The CDR3 totals 19 residues. Looked up from germline, CDR1 is MNHNS and CDR2 is SASEGT. The CDR3 bases are TGTGCCAGCAGTGTTCGGCCGGGACGCGAAATCGGGGGGGCCGGGGAGCTGTTTTTT. Its translation: CASSVRPGREIGGAGELFF.

The chain employs TRBV24-1 and TRBJ2-3; 8 bases match TRBD2. The trim removed 3 bases at V and 3 bases at J, leaving 4 bases unmatched. The CDR3 is made up of 15 amino acids. In germline, CDR1 is KGHDR, CDR2 SFDVKD. The CDR3 region has the DNA TGTGCCACCAGTGATGGGGGACTAGAGACAGATACGCAGTATTTT. As protein: CATSDGGLETDTQYF.